This TCR beta chain comes out of a study of beta chain features in type 1 diabetes. Study-level background: Analysis included 107,917,701 sorted cells drawn from all samples.

In its sample, this clone was seen a few times. With 3 bases removed from V and 8 bases from J, the gap between germline ends came to 12 bases. Germline-derived CDR1 and CDR2 are SGDLS and YYNGEE. The CDR3 runs 14 residues. Sorting based on CD45RO/CCR7/CD25/CD127/CD95/CD27 separated CD4+ naive, central memory, regulatory and stem cell-like memory cells. The isolated RNA, all of it, was reverse transcribed, so expressed TCRB transcripts were what got sequenced. The table came from immunoSEQ multiplex PCR; TCRdb's copy has only in-frame clones and leaves some out. The data show some 250,000 clones, 27% seen once.

This chain uses TRBV9 with TRBJ1-6; no reliable D call. The sample comprised central memory CD4+ T cells from blood. The clonotype originates from a man aged 25 to 40 in good health. CDR3 nucleotides: TGTGCCAGCAGCGAGACCGGCTGGGATTCACCCCTCCACTTT. This codes for CASSETGWDSPLHF.